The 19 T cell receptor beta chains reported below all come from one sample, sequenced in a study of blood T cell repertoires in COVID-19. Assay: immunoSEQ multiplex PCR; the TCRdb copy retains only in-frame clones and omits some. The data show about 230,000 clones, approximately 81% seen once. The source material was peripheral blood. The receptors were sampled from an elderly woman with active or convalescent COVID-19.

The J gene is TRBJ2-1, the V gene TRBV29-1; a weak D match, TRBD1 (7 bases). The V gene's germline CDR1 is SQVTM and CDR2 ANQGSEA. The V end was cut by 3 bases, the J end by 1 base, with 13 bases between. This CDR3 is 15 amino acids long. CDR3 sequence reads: CSVDRQGGSYNEQFF. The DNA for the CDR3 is TGCAGCGTTGATCGGCAGGGGGGATCCTACAATGAGCAGTTCTTC.

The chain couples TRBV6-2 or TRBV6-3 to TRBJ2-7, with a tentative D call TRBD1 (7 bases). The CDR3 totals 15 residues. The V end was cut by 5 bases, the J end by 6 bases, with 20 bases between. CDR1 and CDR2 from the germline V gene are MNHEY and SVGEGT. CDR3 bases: TGTGCCAGCAGTCCCGGTGACAGGGACTCCCGCGAGCAGTACTTC. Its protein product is CASSPGDRDSREQYF.

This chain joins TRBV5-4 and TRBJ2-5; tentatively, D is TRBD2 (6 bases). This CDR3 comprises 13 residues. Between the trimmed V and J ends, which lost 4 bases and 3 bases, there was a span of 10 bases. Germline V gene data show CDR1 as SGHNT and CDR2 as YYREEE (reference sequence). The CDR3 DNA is TGTGCCAGCAGCGGGCGGGGTAAAGAGACCCAGTACTTC. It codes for CASSGRGKETQYF.

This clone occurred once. The CDR3 is CASSSPAGEQFF. The CDR3 nucleotides are TGTGCCAGCAGCTCCCCTGCGGGTGAGCAGTTCTTC. The chain carries TRBV7-3 and TRBJ2-1; possible D gene TRBD2, 5 bases. Germline loops: CDR1 SGHTA, CDR2 FQGTGA. V lost 4 bases to trimming and J lost 9 bases, with 10 bases between them. The CDR3 spans 12 residues.

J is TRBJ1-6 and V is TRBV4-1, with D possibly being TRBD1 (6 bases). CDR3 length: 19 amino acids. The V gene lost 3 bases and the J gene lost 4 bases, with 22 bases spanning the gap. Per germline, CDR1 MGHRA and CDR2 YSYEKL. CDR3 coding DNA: TGCGCCAGCAGCCAGTACTGGGACAATCCGTCCCATTATAATTCACCCCTCCACTTT. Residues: CASSQYWDNPSHYNSPLHF.

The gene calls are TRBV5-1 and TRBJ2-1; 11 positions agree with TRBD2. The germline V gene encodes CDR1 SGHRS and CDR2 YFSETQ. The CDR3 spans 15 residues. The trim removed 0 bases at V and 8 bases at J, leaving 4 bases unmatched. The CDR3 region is CASSLVASGRYEQFF. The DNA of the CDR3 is TGCGCCAGCAGCTTGGTAGCTAGCGGGAGGTATGAGCAGTTCTTC.

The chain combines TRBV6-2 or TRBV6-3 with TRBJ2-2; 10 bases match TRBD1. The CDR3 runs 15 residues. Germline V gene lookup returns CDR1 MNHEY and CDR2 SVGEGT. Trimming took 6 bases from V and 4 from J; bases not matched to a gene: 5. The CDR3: CASSARDRGTGELFF. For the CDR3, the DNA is TGTGCCAGCAGCGCCCGGGACAGGGGCACCGGGGAGCTGTTTTTT.

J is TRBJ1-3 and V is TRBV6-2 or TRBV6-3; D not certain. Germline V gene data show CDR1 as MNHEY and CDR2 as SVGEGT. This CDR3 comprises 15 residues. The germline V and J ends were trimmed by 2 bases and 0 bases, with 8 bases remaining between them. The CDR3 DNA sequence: TGTGCCAGCAGTTACGGGCCTTTCTCTGGAAACACCATATATTTT. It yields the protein CASSYGPFSGNTIYF.

The CDR3 loop reads CASSFTAYEQYF. DNA for the CDR3: TGTGCCAGCAGCTTCACAGCCTACGAGCAGTACTTC. The V gene is TRBV7-9, the J gene TRBJ2-7; the D is unclear. Trimming cost V 3 bases and J 2 bases, with 5 bases left between them. This CDR3 has 12 residues. Germline CDR1 SEHNR, CDR2 FQNEAQ (reference sequence).

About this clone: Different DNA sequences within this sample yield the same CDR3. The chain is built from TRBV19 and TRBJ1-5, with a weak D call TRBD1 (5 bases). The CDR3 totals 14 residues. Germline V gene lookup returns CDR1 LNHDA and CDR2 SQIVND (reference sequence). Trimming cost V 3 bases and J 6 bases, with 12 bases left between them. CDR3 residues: CASSMGQGSQPQHF. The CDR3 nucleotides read TGTGCCAGTAGTATGGGGCAGGGAAGTCAGCCCCAGCATTTT.

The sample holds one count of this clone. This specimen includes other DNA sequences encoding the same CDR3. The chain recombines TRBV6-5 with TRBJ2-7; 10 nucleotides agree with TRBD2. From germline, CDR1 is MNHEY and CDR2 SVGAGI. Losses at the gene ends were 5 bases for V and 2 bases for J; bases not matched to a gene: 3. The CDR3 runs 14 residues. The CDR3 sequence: CASSRTSGTYEQYF. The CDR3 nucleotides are TGTGCCAGCAGTCGGACTAGCGGAACCTACGAGCAGTACTTC.

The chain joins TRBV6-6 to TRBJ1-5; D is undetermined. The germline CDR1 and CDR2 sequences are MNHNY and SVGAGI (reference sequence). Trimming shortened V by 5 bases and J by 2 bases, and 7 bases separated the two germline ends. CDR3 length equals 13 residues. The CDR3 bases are TGTGCCAGCAGTGACTGGCGCAATCAGCCCCAGCATTTT. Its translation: CASSDWRNQPQHF.

CDR3 in amino acids: CASSLTDTNQPQHF. The CDR3 DNA is TGTGCCAGCTCACTGACGGACACCAATCAGCCCCAGCATTTT. The V call is TRBV18, the J call TRBJ1-5; TRBD1 might be the D (5 bases). Trimming left V 4 bases short and J 3 bases short, with 10 bases between. This CDR3 has 14 residues. The V gene's germline CDR1 is KGHSH and CDR2 LQKENI.

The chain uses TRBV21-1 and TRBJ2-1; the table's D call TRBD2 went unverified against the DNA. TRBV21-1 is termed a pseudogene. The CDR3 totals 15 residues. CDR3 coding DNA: TGTGCCAGCAGCATTCCTAGCGGGAGGCACAATGAGCAGTTCTTC. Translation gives CASSIPSGRHNEQFF.

Here the CDR3 DNA reads TGTGCCAGTAGTAGTCCATTACTTCCCTTCTACGAGCAGTACTTC. This translates into CASSSPLLPFYEQYF. V is TRBV19 and J is TRBJ2-7; D unclear. The germline CDR1 and CDR2 sequences are LNHDA and SQIVND (reference sequence). The CDR3 spans 15 residues. Trimming removed 4 bases at V and 3 bases at J, with 16 bases between.

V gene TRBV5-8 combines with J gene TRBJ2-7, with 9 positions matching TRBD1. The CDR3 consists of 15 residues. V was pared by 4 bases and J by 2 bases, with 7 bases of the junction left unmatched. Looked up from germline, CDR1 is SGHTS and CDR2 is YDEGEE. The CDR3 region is CASSAGQGSTYEQYF. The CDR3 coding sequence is TGTGCCAGCAGCGCAGGACAGGGGAGCACCTACGAGCAGTACTTC.

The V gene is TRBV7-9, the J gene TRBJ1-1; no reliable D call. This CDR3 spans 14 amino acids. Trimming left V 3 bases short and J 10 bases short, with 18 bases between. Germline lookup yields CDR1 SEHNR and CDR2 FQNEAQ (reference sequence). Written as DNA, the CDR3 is TGTGCCAGCAGCTTCGGCGGAGGGATTGGTGGAGCTTTCTTT. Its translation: CASSFGGGIGGAFF.

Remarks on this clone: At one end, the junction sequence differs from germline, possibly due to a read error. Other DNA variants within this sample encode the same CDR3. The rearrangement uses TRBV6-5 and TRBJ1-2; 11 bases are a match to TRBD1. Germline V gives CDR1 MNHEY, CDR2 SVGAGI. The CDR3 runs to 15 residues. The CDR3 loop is CASSSGQGVSHGYTF. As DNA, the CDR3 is TGTGCCAGCAGTTCGGGACAGGGGGTCTCTCATGGCTACACCTTT.

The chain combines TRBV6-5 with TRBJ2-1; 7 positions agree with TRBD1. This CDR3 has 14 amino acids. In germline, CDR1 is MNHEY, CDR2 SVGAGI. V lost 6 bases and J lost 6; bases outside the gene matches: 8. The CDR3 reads CASRQGMALNEQFF. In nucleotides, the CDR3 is TGTGCCAGCAGACAGGGGATGGCACTCAATGAGCAGTTCTTC.